One TCR beta chain is described in this entry. It has no known antigen specificity. A junction end diverges from the germline sequence, so it may reflect a read error. This entry belongs to a study of blood T cells in healthy people across ages (dated by TCRdb to between 2014 and 2017). At the level of the whole study: Template switching captured roughly one uniquely barcoded TCR beta cDNA molecule per two T cells in model experiments. To track age-related changes in TCR beta repertoire diversity, the study relied on deep sequencing normalized with unique cDNA molecular identifiers. The donors were divided into four age groups: young (average around 17 years), middle-aged (roughly 42), aged (under 70) and long-lived (more than 75). Using the same blood draw, the study looked at two additional independent replicas of 1 million unique cDNA reads for two donors, one aged 18 to 30 and the other aged 80 or older.

What the study reported, not specific to this receptor: Because the CMV infection status of the donors was unknown, age-related changes in expanded clonotypes may potentially have been confounded. Observed TCR beta diversity per million T cells fell roughly linearly with age, and a significant reduction was already apparent by age around 39. Conclusive comparison of naive and antigen-experienced compartments was prevented by the profiling of bulk unsorted PBMCs. Estimates of total diversity based on one million sequenced T cells were considered lower bounds and underestimates. Compared with the aged group, the long-lived group had more naive CD4+ T cells, fewer expanded clones and increased TCR diversity, suggesting age selection. The percentage of naive T cells measured by flow cytometry correlated strongly with observed TCR beta diversity.

Receptors were amplified or captured by 5' RACE. The instrument given in TCRdb is Illumina HiSeq 2500. The second PCR ran for roughly 7 to 11 cycles and used a J-beta primer mix along with a sample-barcoded 5' primer. A unique molecular identifier was introduced onto each TCR beta cDNA molecule by a template-switch 5' adaptor carrying 12 random nucleotides. At least 2.5 million CDR3-containing paired-end reads were obtained from each sample. First-strand cDNA synthesis was performed from all RNA using the Mint cDNA synthesis kit, with priming by a TRBC-specific oligonucleotide. After uracil-DNA glycosylase treatment, a first 18-cycle PCR used universal primers M1SS and BC2_uni_R on all cDNA. The source study handled its data this way. For normalization, 1 million high-quality reads were randomly selected from each sample, with every read carrying a distinct molecular identifier. Reads sharing molecular identifiers were discarded rather than binned into consensus sequences. CDR3 identification, clonotype clustering and error correction used MiTCR with a Q25 quality threshold and the strictest error-elimination algorithm. A nonparametric unseen species model using Euler transformation provided a lower-bound estimate of total TCR beta diversity. TCRdb itself trimmed the public reads at Q25 with fastp, ran MiXCR and retained productive beta chains. All rows with the same CDR3 protein become a single entry with the most common DNA and genes. The V and J calls come from TCRdb's annotation, not from the publication. The sample yields a few hundred thousand distinct CDR3 sequences; over 25% were counted once. Of the sample, approximately 3.6% is held by the ten largest clones.

Donors were 39 systemically healthy Caucasian individuals from Russia aged roughly 6 to 100 years. Roughly 9 milliliters of peripheral blood were drawn from each donor into EDTA-treated Vacutainer tubes. Ficoll-Paque density-gradient centrifugation was used to isolate PBMCs, with at least 6.5 million per sample. Trizol reagent was used to extract total RNA from the PBMCs, yielding at least 5.5 micrograms per sample. The percentages of naive CD45RAhigh/CD27high T cells were determined by flow cytometry on a PBMC aliquot from every donor. The CDR3, from cysteine to phenylalanine, totals 15 residues. The retained sequence is limited to the CDR3, 45 bases, with the frame set at the first base. These data were also filed under a second study, of T cells of mothers and their children. That second report states: Donors were nine systemically healthy Caucasian individuals: three mothers and their six children. cDNA synthesis consumed the entire amount of extracted RNA, loaded at approximately 1.5 ug RNA in each 15 ul reaction. In the second PCR, the M1S primer introduced both the sample barcodes and 2-4 random nucleotides. Over 8 million TCR beta CDR3 reads came from each mother, compared with approximately 2.8 million reads from each child. TCR recombination output is similarly shaped by thymic selection in related and unrelated pairs, with a minor effect exerted by inherited differences. Normalized repertoire overlap in related mother-child pairs was always slightly higher than in unrelated mother-child pairs, but the difference was never significant. Persistent microchimeric T cell clones were not detected, at a sensitivity of roughly 100 clones per million clonotypes. Deep NGS was used in the study to compare the TCR beta repertoires of mothers and children and to look for features that separate related mother-child pairs from unrelated individuals. Mothers averaged roughly 40 +/- 4 years of age and children averaged 11 +/- 4 years. After adapter ligation with NEBNext reagents, the libraries were sequenced on Illumina HiSeq 2000 with 100+100 nt paired-end reads. To prevent cross-contamination, the mother and child libraries were prepared one month apart and sequenced in separate runs. For each donor, somewhere between roughly 450,000 and 2,000,000 distinct TCR beta clonotypes were identified. Naive TCR beta clonotypes were estimated from low-frequency clonotypes matched to each donor's FACS-determined naive share, without sorting.

The source is a boy under 10 years old in good health. The chain couples TRBV12-3 or TRBV12-4 to TRBJ2-3; TRBD2 lines up with 11 middle nucleotides. The sample was blood. The nucleotide sequence is TGTGCCAGCAGACCTACTAGCGGGAGAGCAGATACGGAGTATTTT. Its protein product is CASRPTSGRADTEYF.